These 31 T cell receptor beta chains share one sample of origin, sequenced in a study of control samples from healthy donors and cancer patients. The table came from immunoSEQ multiplex PCR; TCRdb's copy has only in-frame clones and leaves some out. The specimen's table records fewer than 200,000 clones. Sequencing input: blood. The receptors were sampled from a woman aged 25 to 39 in good health.

This chain uses TRBV24-1 with TRBJ2-3, with 9 bases lining up with TRBD2. Germline V CDR1 and CDR2: KGHDR, SFDVKD. This CDR3 has 11 amino acids. J gave up 8 bases and V 9 bases, and 2 bases lay outside the gene matches. CDR3 DNA: TGTGCCACCGGCGGGGGGGTTACGCAGTATTTT. Its translation is CATGGGVTQYF.

This rearrangement joins TRBV4-2 to TRBJ2-5; D is unclear. The CDR3 length is 12 residues. Germline assignment: CDR1 LGHNA and CDR2 YNFKEQ. With 1 base removed from V and 4 bases from J, the gap between germline ends came to 4 bases. Here the CDR3 reads CASSQGGETQYF. CDR3 sequence (DNA): TGTGCCAGCAGCCAAGGCGGAGAGACCCAGTACTTC.

The chain is built from TRBV5-4 and TRBJ2-7, with D possibly matching TRBD2 (6 bases). V gave up 4 bases and J gave up 4 bases, with 6 bases separating them. This CDR3 spans 11 amino acids. CDR1 SGHNT and CDR2 YYREEE come from the germline V gene (reference sequence). DNA for the CDR3: TGTGCCAGCAGCCGGGGGTACGAGCAGTACTTC. Its protein is CASSRGYEQYF.

The J gene is TRBJ1-2, the V gene TRBV11-1; D might be TRBD1 (5 bases). Germline V CDR1 and CDR2: SGHAT, FQDESV (reference sequence). This CDR3 spans 16 amino acids. Trimming took 4 bases from V and 2 from J, leaving 17 bases between them. As DNA, the CDR3 is TGTGCCAGCAGCTCTGTCGGAGGGGTCGGAAACTATGGCTACACCTTC. Amino acids: CASSSVGGVGNYGYTF. The full variable domain, its missing parts supplied by reference TRBV11-1 and TRBJ1-2, is EAEVAQSPRYKITEKSQAVAFWCDPISGHATLYWYRQILGQGPELLVQFQDESVVDDSQLPKDRFSAERLKGVDSTLKIQPAELGDSAMYLCASSSVGGVGNYGYTFGSGTRLTVV.

This chain links TRBV5-8 with TRBJ2-4; no clear D. Trimming took off 3 bases at V and 8 bases at J, with 24 bases between the two ends. The V gene's germline CDR1 is SGHTS and CDR2 YDEGEE. This CDR3 spans 17 amino acids. This CDR3 is CASSWSPLDGPLDIQYF. The CDR3 nucleotides are TGTGCCAGCAGCTGGAGCCCCCTGGATGGGCCGTTGGACATTCAGTACTTC.

The rearrangement joins TRBV7-2 to TRBJ1-2; 11 positions agree with TRBD1. From germline, CDR1 is SGHTA and CDR2 FQGNSA. V gave up 1 base and J gave up 8 bases; unmatched junction bases: 9. The CDR3 extends over 16 amino acids. CDR3 DNA: TGTGCCAGCAGCTTAGTCAGTGGACAGGGGGCGCTCGGCTACACCTTC. It specifies CASSLVSGQGALGYTF.

The chain has TRBV4-1 and TRBJ2-7; 11 positions match TRBD1. Germline V lookup: CDR1 MGHRA, CDR2 YSYEKL. Trimming took 3 bases from V and 3 from J; bases not matched to a gene: 10. The CDR3 is 17 amino acids. The CDR3 region has the DNA TGCGCCAGCAGCCACGGACAGGGGGCGAAGTCCTACTACGAGCAGTACTTC. It is translated as CASSHGQGAKSYYEQYF.

The V gene is TRBV4-1, the J gene TRBJ2-5; D possibly uses TRBD1 or TRBD2 (5 bases each). There are 15 residues in the CDR3. V lost 4 bases to trimming and J lost 1 base, with 13 bases between them. Germline CDR1 and CDR2: MGHRA and YSYEKL. The CDR3 spells CASSPRGALQETQYF. The CDR3 region has the DNA TGCGCCAGCAGCCCCAGAGGGGCTCTCCAAGAGACCCAGTACTTC.

This chain connects TRBV19 to TRBJ1-2; 7 nucleotides line up with TRBD1. CDR3 length: 14 amino acids. Germline V gene lookup returns CDR1 LNHDA and CDR2 SQIVND (reference sequence). The V segment lost 4 bases and the J segment 8 bases; nucleotides outside the gene matches: 10. CDR3 sequence: CASSTPDRVLGYTF. The DNA for the CDR3 is TGTGCCAGTAGTACCCCCGACAGGGTCTTGGGCTACACCTTC.

The CDR3 sequence: CASSHRDSPLHF. The CDR3 nucleotides read TGTGCCAGCAGTCACAGGGATTCACCCCTCCACTTT. V and J are TRBV12-3 or TRBV12-4 and TRBJ1-6; possibly TRBD1 for D (6 bases). Between the trimmed V and J ends, which lost 5 bases and 8 bases, there was a span of 7 bases. The CDR3 is made up of 12 amino acids.

V and J are TRBV28 and TRBJ1-5; D gene unclear. Trimming shortened V by 2 bases and J by 2 bases, and 4 bases separated the two germline ends. This CDR3 comprises 13 residues. CDR1 and CDR2 from the germline V gene are MDHEN and SYDVKM. CDR3 amino acids: CASSLVGNQPQHF. DNA of the CDR3: TGTGCCAGCAGTTTAGTAGGCAATCAGCCCCAGCATTTT.

The rearrangement links TRBV28 to TRBJ1-5; tentatively, D is TRBD1 (5 bases). Germline V gives CDR1 MDHEN, CDR2 SYDVKM. Trimming cost V 7 bases and J 5 bases, with 15 bases left between them. The CDR3 consists of 14 residues. CDR3 loop: CASTSDSSYQPQHF. CDR3 nucleotide sequence: TGTGCCAGCACGTCAGACAGTTCCTATCAGCCCCAGCATTTT.

J is TRBJ2-3 and V is TRBV3-1 (or the pseudogene TRBV3-2); D possibly corresponds to TRBD2 (7 bases). CDR1 and CDR2 from the germline V gene are LGHDT and YNNKEL (reference sequence). The CDR3 extends over 17 amino acids. The V and J ends lost 5 bases and 0 bases respectively, with 18 bases between them. The CDR3 DNA follows: TGTGCCAGCAGCGGGGGACGGGGGGCCTTAAGCACAGATACGCAGTATTTT. Amino acid sequence: CASSGGRGALSTDTQYF.

The genes are TRBV6-5 and TRBJ2-7, with TRBD1 matching over 9 bases. Germline V gene data show CDR1 as MNHEY and CDR2 as SVGAGI. The CDR3 loop spans 16 amino acids. The junction had 7 bases not matched to a gene; V was cut back by 2 bases and J by 2 bases. In DNA form, the CDR3 reads TGTGCCAGCAGTTACGGAGGGACAGGGCTTACCTACGAGCAGTACTTC. Translation gives CASSYGGTGLTYEQYF.

The chain recombines TRBV5-1 with TRBJ2-1; 14 bases align to TRBD2. The CDR3 extends over 16 amino acids. Germline V gene sequence: CDR1 SGHRS, CDR2 YFSETQ. V lost 2 bases and J lost 10; bases outside the gene matches: 8. The CDR3 loop is CASSFETSGGAVEQFF. CDR3 DNA: TGCGCCAGCAGCTTTGAGACTAGCGGGGGGGCGGTGGAGCAGTTCTTC.

The rearrangement uses TRBV5-1 and TRBJ2-1, with 7 bases identical to TRBD1. The CDR3 has 17 amino acids. Unmatched junction bases numbered 12, after V lost 4 bases and J lost 2 bases. Germline V CDR1 and CDR2: SGHRS, YFSETQ. CDR3 protein: CASSGFRDSIAYNEQFF. DNA of the CDR3: TGCGCCAGCAGCGGCTTCCGGGACAGCATCGCCTACAATGAGCAGTTCTTC.

The V and J genes are TRBV3-1 (or the pseudogene TRBV3-2) and TRBJ2-5, with D perhaps matching TRBD2 (6 bases). CDR1 is LGHDT, CDR2 YNNKEL, per germline (reference sequence). V was trimmed by 1 base and J by 2 bases, leaving 17 bases between them. This CDR3 spans 17 amino acids. The CDR3 reads CASSQGVWGSGQETQYF. As DNA, the CDR3 is TGTGCCAGCAGCCAAGGGGTCTGGGGAAGCGGGCAAGAGACCCAGTACTTC.

The chain links TRBV5-1 to TRBJ1-6; D may be TRBD1 (6 bases). The germline V gene encodes CDR1 SGHRS and CDR2 YFSETQ. Trimming took off 4 bases at V and 4 bases at J, with 15 bases between the two ends. The CDR3 runs to 16 residues. The CDR3 DNA reads as TGCGCCAGCAGCCCACAGGGAAACGGGTATAATTCACCCCTCCACTTT. This translates into CASSPQGNGYNSPLHF. The variable domain in full, with the rest retrieved from reference TRBV5-1 and TRBJ1-6, is KAGVTQTPRYLIKTRGQQVTLSCSPISGHRSVSWYQQTPGQGLQFLFEYFSETQRNKGNFPGRFSGRQFSNSRSEMNVSTLELGDSALYLCASSPQGNGYNSPLHFGNGTRLTVT.

The chain couples TRBV11-3 to TRBJ1-6; a weak D match, TRBD1 (5 bases). With 2 bases removed from V and 0 bases from J, the gap between germline ends came to 11 bases. The CDR3 sequence is 17 residues long. Germline CDR1 reads SGHNT; CDR2 reads YENEEA. CDR3 amino acids: CASSLYGTSSYNSPLHF. The CDR3 bases are TGTGCCAGCAGCTTATATGGGACTAGCTCCTATAATTCACCCCTCCACTTT.

CDR3 DNA: TGTGCCAGCAGAGGAACAGTGAACACTGAAGCTTTCTTT. Residues: CASRGTVNTEAFF. The genes are TRBV6-5 and TRBJ1-1, with unresolved D. The CDR3 is 13 residues long. Germline-derived CDR1 and CDR2 are MNHEY and SVGAGI. V gave up 6 bases and J gave up 0 bases, with 8 bases separating them.

V is TRBV28 and J is TRBJ2-1, with unresolved D. The V gene lost 2 bases and the J gene lost 4 bases, with 6 bases spanning the gap. The germline V gene encodes CDR1 MDHEN and CDR2 SYDVKM. The CDR3 spans 13 residues. In DNA, the CDR3 is TGTGCCAGCAGTTTAGACCCTTACAATGAGCAGTTCTTC. Protein sequence: CASSLDPYNEQFF.

This chain connects TRBV18 to TRBJ1-1; TRBD1 matches at 7 bases. Germline CDR1 is KGHSH and CDR2 is LQKENI. J lost 3 bases, V lost 7 bases, and 5 bases had no gene match. The CDR3 contains 13 residues. The CDR3 DNA reads TGTGCCAGCTTACAAGGACAGGACACTGAAGCTTTCTTT. Its protein product is CASLQGQDTEAFF.

This chain joins TRBV30 and TRBJ1-4; unclear D gene. Germline assignment: CDR1 GTSNPN and CDR2 SVGIG (reference sequence). The germline V and J ends were trimmed by 3 bases and 2 bases, with 10 bases remaining between them. The CDR3 runs to 14 residues. The CDR3 here is CAWRPPGTNEKLFF. CDR3 coding DNA: TGTGCCTGGAGGCCCCCTGGGACTAATGAAAAACTGTTTTTT.

V and J are TRBV7-8 and TRBJ2-2; 7 nucleotides align to TRBD1. Germline V gene data show CDR1 as SGHVS and CDR2 as FQNEAQ. V was clipped by 2 bases and J by 0 bases; unmatched bases: 9. This CDR3 contains 18 residues. CDR3 in DNA: TGTGCCAGCAGCTTATTTGATAGGGACAGCGCGAACACCGGGGAGCTGTTTTTT. It is translated as CASSLFDRDSANTGELFF.

The chain carries TRBV5-6 and TRBJ2-1, with D possibly being TRBD2 (6 bases). The CDR3 is 15 residues long. Trimming removed 3 bases from V and 9 bases from J, with 19 bases in between. Germline assignment: CDR1 SGHDT and CDR2 YYEEEE. The CDR3 DNA is TGTGCCAGCAGCTCAACCGGGACTTTAATTACTGAGCAGTTCTTC. Encoded protein: CASSSTGTLITEQFF.

V and J are TRBV10-3 and TRBJ1-1; D possibly corresponds to TRBD1 (5 bases). The CDR3 runs 15 residues. Germline V lookup: CDR1 ENHRY, CDR2 SYGVKD. V was shortened by 4 bases and J by 1 base, with 13 bases between the two germline ends. CDR3 protein: CAISAAGITNTEAFF. CDR3 DNA sequence: TGTGCCATCAGTGCAGCAGGGATTACGAACACTGAAGCTTTCTTT.

The chain has TRBV28 and TRBJ1-2; no firm D call. V was cut by 1 base and J by 12 bases, with 9 bases left in between. The CDR3 loop spans 11 amino acids. Germline CDR1 is MDHEN and CDR2 is SYDVKM. As DNA, the CDR3 is TGTGCCAGCAGTTTATTAGGCAGTCACACCTTC. It translates to CASSLLGSHTF.

The chain has TRBV28 and TRBJ2-1, with D perhaps TRBD2 (6 bases). Germline V gene data show CDR1 as MDHEN and CDR2 as SYDVKM. The CDR3 sequence is 13 residues long. The germline V and J ends were trimmed by 6 bases and 4 bases, with 10 bases remaining between them. The CDR3 loop is CASRPSAYNEQFF. Here the CDR3 DNA reads TGTGCCAGCAGGCCTAGCGCATACAATGAGCAGTTCTTC.

V is TRBV12-3 or TRBV12-4 and J is TRBJ2-5; the D is unclear. The V and J ends lost 2 bases and 4 bases respectively, with 8 bases between them. This CDR3 contains 13 residues. This CDR3 reads CASSLRVRETQYF. In nucleotides, the CDR3 is TGTGCCAGCAGTTTAAGGGTTCGAGAGACCCAGTACTTC.

The rearrangement joins TRBV19 to TRBJ1-5, with D unclear. Looked up from germline, CDR1 is LNHDA and CDR2 is SQIVND (reference sequence). Trimming left V 7 bases short and J 5 bases short, with 9 bases between. This CDR3 region has 12 residues. The CDR3 coding sequence is TGTGCCAGTAAGGCGACGTATCAGCCCCAGCATTTT. Translating it yields CASKATYQPQHF.

The V and J genes are TRBV21-1 and TRBJ1-2; TRBD1 is the table's D call and was not checked against the DNA. TRBV21-1 is a pseudogene. This CDR3 comprises 13 residues. CDR3 in amino acids: CASSKGGQDGYTF. In DNA form, the CDR3 reads TGTGCCAGCAGCAAAGGGGGACAGGATGGCTACACCTTC.